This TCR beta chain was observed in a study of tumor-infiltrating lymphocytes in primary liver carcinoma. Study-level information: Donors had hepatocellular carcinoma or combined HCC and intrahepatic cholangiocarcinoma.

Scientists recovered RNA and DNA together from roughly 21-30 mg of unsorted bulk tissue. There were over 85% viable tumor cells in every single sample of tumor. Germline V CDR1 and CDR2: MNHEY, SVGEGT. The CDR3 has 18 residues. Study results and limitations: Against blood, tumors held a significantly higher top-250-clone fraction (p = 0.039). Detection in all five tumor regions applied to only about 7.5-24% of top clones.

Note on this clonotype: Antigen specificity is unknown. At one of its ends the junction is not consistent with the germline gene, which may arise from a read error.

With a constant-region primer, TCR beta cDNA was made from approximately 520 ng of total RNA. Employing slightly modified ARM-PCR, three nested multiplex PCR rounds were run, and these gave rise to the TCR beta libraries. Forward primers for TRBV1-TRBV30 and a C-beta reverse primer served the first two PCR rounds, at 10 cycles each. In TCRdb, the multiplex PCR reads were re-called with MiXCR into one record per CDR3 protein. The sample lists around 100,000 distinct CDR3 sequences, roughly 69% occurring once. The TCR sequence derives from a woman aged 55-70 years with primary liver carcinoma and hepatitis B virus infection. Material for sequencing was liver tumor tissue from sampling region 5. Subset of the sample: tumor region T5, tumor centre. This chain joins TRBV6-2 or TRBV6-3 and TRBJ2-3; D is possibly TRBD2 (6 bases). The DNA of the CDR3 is TGTGCTAGCAGTTACCGGGACTTACAAGCGTCCTTCACAGATATGCAGTATTTT. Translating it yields CASSYRDLQASFTDMQYF.